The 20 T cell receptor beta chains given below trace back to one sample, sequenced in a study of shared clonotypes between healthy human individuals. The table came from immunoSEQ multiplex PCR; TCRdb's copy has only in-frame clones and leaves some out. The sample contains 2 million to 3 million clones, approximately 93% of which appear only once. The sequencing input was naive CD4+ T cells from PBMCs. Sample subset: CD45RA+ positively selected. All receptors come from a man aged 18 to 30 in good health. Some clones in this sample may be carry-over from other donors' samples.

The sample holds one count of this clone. The CDR3 region is CAISDGQVRQPQHF. The CDR3 nucleotides read TGTGCCATCAGCGACGGACAGGTTAGGCAGCCCCAGCATTTT. The gene calls are TRBV10-3 and TRBJ1-5, with 7 bases matching TRBD1. The ends lost 6 bases at V and 7 bases at J; junction bases unmatched: 9. Germline V gene lookup returns CDR1 ENHRY and CDR2 SYGVKD. The length of the CDR3 is 14 residues.

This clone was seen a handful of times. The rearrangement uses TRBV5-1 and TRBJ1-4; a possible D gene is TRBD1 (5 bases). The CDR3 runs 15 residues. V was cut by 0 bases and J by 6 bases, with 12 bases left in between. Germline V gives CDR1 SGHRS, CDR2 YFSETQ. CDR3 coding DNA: TGCGCCAGCAGCTTGGGTCCGGACACAGATGAAAAACTGTTTTTT. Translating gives CASSLGPDTDEKLFF.

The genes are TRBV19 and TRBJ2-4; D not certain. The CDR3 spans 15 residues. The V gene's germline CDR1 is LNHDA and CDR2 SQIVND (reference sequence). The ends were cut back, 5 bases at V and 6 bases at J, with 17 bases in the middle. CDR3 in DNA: TGTGCCAGTAGTCCCCGATCTGGGCTCGGAAACATTCAGTACTTC. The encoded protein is CASSPRSGLGNIQYF.

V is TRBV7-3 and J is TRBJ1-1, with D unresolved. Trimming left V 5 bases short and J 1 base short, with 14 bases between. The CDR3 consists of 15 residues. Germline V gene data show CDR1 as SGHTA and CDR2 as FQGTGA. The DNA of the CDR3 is TGTGCCAGCAGCCGCAATAACGACGGGAACACTGAAGCTTTCTTT. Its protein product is CASSRNNDGNTEAFF.

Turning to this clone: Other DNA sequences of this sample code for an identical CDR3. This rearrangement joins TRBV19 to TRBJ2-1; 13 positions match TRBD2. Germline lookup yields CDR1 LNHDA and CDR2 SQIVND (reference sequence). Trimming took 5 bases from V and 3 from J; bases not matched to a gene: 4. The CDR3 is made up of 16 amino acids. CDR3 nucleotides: TGTGCCAGTAGTGGTCGACTAGCGGGGGGCTACAATGAGCAGTTCTTC. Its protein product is CASSGRLAGGYNEQFF.

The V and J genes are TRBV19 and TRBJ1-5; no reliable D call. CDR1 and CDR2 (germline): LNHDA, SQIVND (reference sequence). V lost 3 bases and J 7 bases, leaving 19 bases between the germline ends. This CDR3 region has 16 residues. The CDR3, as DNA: TGTGCCAGTAGTATGACGGGCAGTCAGGCGGTACAGCCCCAGCATTTT. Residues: CASSMTGSQAVQPQHF.

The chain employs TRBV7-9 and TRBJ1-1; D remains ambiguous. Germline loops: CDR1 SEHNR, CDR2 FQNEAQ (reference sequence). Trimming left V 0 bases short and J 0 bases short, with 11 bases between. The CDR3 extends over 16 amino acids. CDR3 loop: CASSLASPSMNTEAFF. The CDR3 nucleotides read TGTGCCAGCAGCTTAGCGTCCCCAAGTATGAACACTGAAGCTTTCTTT. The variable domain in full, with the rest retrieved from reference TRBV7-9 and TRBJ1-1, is DTGVSQNPRHKITKRGQNVTFRCDPISEHNRLYWYRQTLGQGPEFLTYFQNEAQLEKSRLLSDRFSAERPKGSFSTLEIQRTEQGDSAMYLCASSLASPSMNTEAFFGQGTRLTVV.

This chain's CDR3 is CASQRKIQGTGELFF. CDR3 in DNA: TGTGCCAGCCAGAGGAAGATCCAGGGGACCGGGGAGCTGTTTTTT. The gene calls are TRBV27 and TRBJ2-2; D possibly corresponds to TRBD1 (6 bases). The germline V gene encodes CDR1 MNHEY and CDR2 SMNVEV (reference sequence). V lost 8 bases and J 5 bases, leaving 18 bases between the germline ends. The CDR3 loop spans 15 amino acids.

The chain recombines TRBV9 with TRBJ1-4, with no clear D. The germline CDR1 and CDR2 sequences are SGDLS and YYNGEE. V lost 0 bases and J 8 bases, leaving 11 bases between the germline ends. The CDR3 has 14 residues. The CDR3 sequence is CASSVDWWGEKLFF. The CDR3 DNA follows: TGTGCCAGCAGCGTAGACTGGTGGGGAGAAAAACTGTTTTTT.

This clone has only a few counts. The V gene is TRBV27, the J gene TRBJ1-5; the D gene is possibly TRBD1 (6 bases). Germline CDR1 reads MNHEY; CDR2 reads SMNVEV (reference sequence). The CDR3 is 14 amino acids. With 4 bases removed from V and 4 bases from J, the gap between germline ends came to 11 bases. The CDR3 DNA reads TGTGCCAGCAGTTCAAACAGGGCAAATCAGCCCCAGCATTTT. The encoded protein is CASSSNRANQPQHF.

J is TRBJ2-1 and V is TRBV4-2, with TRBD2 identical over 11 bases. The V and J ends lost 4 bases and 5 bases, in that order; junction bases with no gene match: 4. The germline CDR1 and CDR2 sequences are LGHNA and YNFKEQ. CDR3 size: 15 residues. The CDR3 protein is CASSPPSGGNNEQFF. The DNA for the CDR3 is TGTGCCAGCAGCCCTCCTAGCGGGGGGAACAATGAGCAGTTCTTC.

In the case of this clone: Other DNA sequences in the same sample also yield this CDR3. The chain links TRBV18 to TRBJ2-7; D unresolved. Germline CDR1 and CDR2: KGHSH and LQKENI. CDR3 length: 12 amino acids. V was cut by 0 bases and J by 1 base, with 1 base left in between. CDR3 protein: CASSPPSYEQYF. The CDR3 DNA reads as TGTGCCAGCTCACCACCGTCCTACGAGCAGTACTTC.

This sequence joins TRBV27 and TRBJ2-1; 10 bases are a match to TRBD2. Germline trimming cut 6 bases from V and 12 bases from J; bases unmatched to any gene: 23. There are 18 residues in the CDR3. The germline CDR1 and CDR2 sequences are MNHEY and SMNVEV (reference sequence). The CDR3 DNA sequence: TGTGCCAGCAGCCGTGAAATTTCATCGGGACTAGCGAGATCAGGGCAGTTCTTC. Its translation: CASSREISSGLARSGQFF.

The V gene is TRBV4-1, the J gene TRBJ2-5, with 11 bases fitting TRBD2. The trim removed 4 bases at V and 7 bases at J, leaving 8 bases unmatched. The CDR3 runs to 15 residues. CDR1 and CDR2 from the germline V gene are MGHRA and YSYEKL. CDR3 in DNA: TGCGCCAGCAGCCCCCCGAGGACTAGCGGGTGGACCCAGTACTTC. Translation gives CASSPPRTSGWTQYF.

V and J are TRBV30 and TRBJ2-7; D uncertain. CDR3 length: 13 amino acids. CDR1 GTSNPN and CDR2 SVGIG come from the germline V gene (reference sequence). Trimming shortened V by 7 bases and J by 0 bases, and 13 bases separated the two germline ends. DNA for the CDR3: TGTGCCTCTAAAGAGGCTTCCTCCTACGAGCAGTACTTC. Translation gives CASKEASSYEQYF. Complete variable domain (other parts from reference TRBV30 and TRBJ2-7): SQTIHQWPATLVQPVGSPLSLECTVEGTSNPNLYWYRQAAGRGLQLLFYSVGIGQISSEVPQNLSASRPQDRQFILSSKKLLLSDSGFYLCASKEASSYEQYFGPGTRLTVT.

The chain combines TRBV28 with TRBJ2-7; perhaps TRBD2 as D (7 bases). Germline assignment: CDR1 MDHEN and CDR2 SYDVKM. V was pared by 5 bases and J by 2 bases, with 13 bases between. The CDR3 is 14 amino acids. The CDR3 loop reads CASSTGTTAYEQYF. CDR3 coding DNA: TGTGCCAGCAGTACAGGGACTACTGCCTACGAGCAGTACTTC.

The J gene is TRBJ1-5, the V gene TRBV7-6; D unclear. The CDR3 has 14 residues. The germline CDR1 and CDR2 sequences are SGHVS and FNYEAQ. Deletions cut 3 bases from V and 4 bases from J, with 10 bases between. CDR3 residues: CASSLDDSNQPQHF. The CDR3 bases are TGTGCCAGCAGCTTGGATGATTCTAATCAGCCCCAGCATTTT.

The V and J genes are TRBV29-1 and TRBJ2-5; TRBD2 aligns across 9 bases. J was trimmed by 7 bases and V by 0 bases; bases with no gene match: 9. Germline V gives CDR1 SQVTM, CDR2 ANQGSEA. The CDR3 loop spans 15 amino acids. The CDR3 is CSVEEIAGVPRTQYF. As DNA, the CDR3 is TGCAGCGTTGAAGAAATAGCGGGAGTACCAAGGACCCAGTACTTC.

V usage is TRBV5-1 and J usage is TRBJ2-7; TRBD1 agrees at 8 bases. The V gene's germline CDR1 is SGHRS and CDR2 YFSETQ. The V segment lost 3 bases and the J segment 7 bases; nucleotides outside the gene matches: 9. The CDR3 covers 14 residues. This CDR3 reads CASSSDRGGWEQYF. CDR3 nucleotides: TGCGCCAGCAGCTCAGACAGGGGAGGTTGGGAGCAGTACTTC.

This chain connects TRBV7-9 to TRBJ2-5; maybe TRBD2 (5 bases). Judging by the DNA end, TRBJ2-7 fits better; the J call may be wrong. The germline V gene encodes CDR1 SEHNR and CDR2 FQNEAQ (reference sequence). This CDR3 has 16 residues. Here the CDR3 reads CASSPRRVARFYEQYF. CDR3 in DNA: TGTGCCAGCAGCCCTCGCCGGGTAGCGAGGTTCTACGAGCAGTACTTC.